The 18 T cell receptor beta chains below come from one sample, sequenced in a study of blood T cell repertoires in COVID-19. Clones were sequenced by immunoSEQ multiplex PCR, and TCRdb holds only the in-frame ones, with some missing. Of about 200,000 clones in the sample, about 89% were seen once. Sequencing input: peripheral blood. All receptors come from a man aged 40-49 years with acute or convalescent COVID-19.

This clone has a handful of counts. This sequence joins TRBV18 and TRBJ2-5; D is unclear. This CDR3 is built from 13 residues. The V and J ends lost 2 bases and 3 bases respectively, with 7 bases between them. Germline V gene data show CDR1 as KGHSH and CDR2 as LQKENI. CDR3 in DNA: TGTGCCAGCTCACCATATAAAAAAGAGACCCAGTACTTC. Protein product: CASSPYKKETQYF.

The J gene is TRBJ2-5, the V gene TRBV19; TRBD2 matches at 15 bases. CDR1 and CDR2 from the germline V gene are LNHDA and SQIVND (reference sequence). The CDR3 consists of 15 residues. V was clipped by 10 bases and J by 5 bases; unmatched bases: 8. Here the CDR3 DNA reads TGTGCCACCCGGACTAGCGGGGGGGCCTTTGAGACCCAGTACTTC. It yields the protein CATRTSGGAFETQYF.

V and J are TRBV7-8 and TRBJ2-7; D perhaps matches TRBD1 (5 bases). Germline CDR1 SGHVS, CDR2 FQNEAQ. Trimming removed 6 bases at V and 6 bases at J, with 12 bases between. The CDR3 runs to 12 residues. The CDR3 loop is CASSPQGSEQYF. The CDR3 DNA reads as TGTGCCAGCAGTCCCCAGGGATCCGAGCAGTACTTC.

The chain recombines TRBV30 with TRBJ2-1; TRBD2 matches 11 bases. V gave up 1 base and J gave up 0 bases; unmatched junction bases: 11. Germline V gives CDR1 GTSNPN, CDR2 SVGIG (reference sequence). The CDR3 spans 19 residues. CDR3 bases: TGTGCCTGGAGTGGAGGACTAGCGGGCCCCTCTAGCTCCTACAATGAGCAGTTCTTC. This codes for CAWSGGLAGPSSSYNEQFF.

V is TRBV19 and J is TRBJ1-5; weak D call: TRBD1 (6 bases). The CDR3 is 13 amino acids. The V end lost 5 bases, the J end lost 7 bases, and 12 bases lay between the germline ends. CDR1 and CDR2 (germline): LNHDA, SQIVND (reference sequence). Here the CDR3 reads CASSQDRIQPQHF. CDR3 bases: TGTGCCAGTAGTCAAGACAGGATACAGCCCCAGCATTTT.

This clone appeared a few times. The chain is built from TRBV5-1 and TRBJ2-5; 8 bases match TRBD2. This CDR3 comprises 15 residues. CDR1 is SGHRS and CDR2 is YFSETQ in the germline V gene. Trimming took 2 bases from V and 4 from J; bases not matched to a gene: 7. CDR3 DNA sequence: TGCGCCAGCAGCTTCGGGTTGCTAGCGGGAGAGACCCAGTACTTC. Amino acid sequence: CASSFGLLAGETQYF.

The rearrangement joins TRBV6-2 or TRBV6-3 to TRBJ1-1, with TRBD1 identical over 12 bases. CDR3 length: 15 residues. Germline lookup yields CDR1 MNHEY and CDR2 SVGEGT. The V segment lost 5 bases and the J segment 8 bases; nucleotides outside the gene matches: 9. This chain's CDR3 is CASSDPGTGGPEAFF. CDR3 coding DNA: TGTGCCAGCAGTGACCCCGGGACAGGGGGCCCCGAAGCTTTCTTT.

The rearrangement uses TRBV24-1 and TRBJ1-5, with 8 positions matching TRBD1. CDR1 KGHDR and CDR2 SFDVKD come from the germline V gene. Trimming cost V 4 bases and J 1 base; bases outside gene matches: 5. The CDR3 runs to 16 residues. The CDR3 loop reads CATSDATGGSNQPQHF. CDR3 nucleotide sequence: TGTGCCACCAGTGACGCTACAGGGGGAAGCAATCAGCCCCAGCATTTT.

This chain links TRBV28 with TRBJ2-1, with D perhaps TRBD2 (6 bases). CDR1 and CDR2 from the germline V gene are MDHEN and SYDVKM. Trimming left V 7 bases short and J 5 bases short, with 18 bases between. This CDR3 region has 15 residues. Written as DNA, the CDR3 is TGTGCCAGCACTTCACTAGCTCCCCTTAACAATGAGCAGTTCTTC. Translating gives CASTSLAPLNNEQFF.

The rearrangement links TRBV3-1 (or the pseudogene TRBV3-2) to TRBJ2-3; 14 positions match TRBD2. The V and J ends lost 6 bases and 5 bases, in that order; junction bases with no gene match: 1. The CDR3 is made up of 14 amino acids. CDR1 and CDR2 (germline): LGHDT, YNNKEL (reference sequence). The CDR3 sequence: CASRGTSGGDTQYF. The DNA for the CDR3 is TGTGCCAGCAGAGGGACTAGCGGGGGAGATACGCAGTATTTT.

J is TRBJ1-4 and V is TRBV5-4; 11 bases map to TRBD1. The junction had 5 bases not matched to a gene; V was cut back by 0 bases and J by 7 bases. The CDR3 spans 16 residues. The germline gives CDR1 SGHNT, CDR2 YYREEE (reference sequence). CDR3 residues: CASSLGTGTGGEKLFF. The CDR3, as DNA: TGTGCCAGCAGCTTGGGGACTGGGACAGGGGGTGAAAAACTGTTTTTT.

The chain is built from TRBV19 and TRBJ1-5, with TRBD1 identical over 10 bases. This CDR3 spans 16 amino acids. V lost 6 bases to trimming and J lost 5 bases; unmatched junction nucleotides: 10. CDR1 is LNHDA and CDR2 is SQIVND in the germline V gene (reference sequence). The CDR3 spells CASSGRDRGGYQPQHF. The DNA of the CDR3 is TGTGCCAGTAGCGGCCGGGACAGGGGAGGGTATCAGCCCCAGCATTTT.

This clone was seen just once. V gene TRBV9 combines with J gene TRBJ1-2; D is possibly TRBD1 (5 bases). Trimming shortened V by 4 bases and J by 5 bases, and 24 bases separated the two germline ends. CDR3 length equals 17 residues. Germline V lookup: CDR1 SGDLS, CDR2 YYNGEE. The CDR3 sequence: CASSYTLTAIGPYGYTF. The CDR3 coding sequence is TGTGCCAGCAGCTATACCCTGACAGCCATTGGACCATATGGCTACACCTTC.

The gene calls are TRBV13 and TRBJ2-6, with 7 bases lining up with TRBD2. V trimming: 7 bases; J trimming: 0 bases; junction bases outside the gene matches: 3. The germline gives CDR1 PRHDT, CDR2 FYEKMQ (reference sequence). The CDR3 has 15 residues. This CDR3 reads CASTQRGSGANVLTF. The CDR3 DNA is TGTGCCAGCACCCAGCGGGGCTCTGGGGCCAACGTCCTGACTTTC. Using reference TRBV13 and TRBJ2-6 for the parts outside the CDR3, the full variable domain is AAGVIQSPRHLIKEKRETATLKCYPIPRHDTVYWYQQGPGQDPQFLISFYEKMQSDKGSIPDRFSAQQFSDYHSELNMSSLELGDSALYFCASTQRGSGANVLTFGAGSRLTVL.

This chain joins TRBV25-1 and TRBJ2-3, with D perhaps TRBD1 (5 bases). Per germline, CDR1 MGHDK and CDR2 SYGVNS. V lost 4 bases and J lost 1, with 12 bases in between. This CDR3 is built from 15 residues. The CDR3 protein is CASSGQGLGTDTQYF. The CDR3 DNA follows: TGTGCCAGCAGTGGCCAGGGCCTCGGCACAGATACGCAGTATTTT.

The chain is built from TRBV7-9 and TRBJ2-1; TRBD1 aligns across 7 bases. The V and J ends lost 2 bases and 8 bases, in that order; junction bases with no gene match: 6. This CDR3 has 14 residues. Germline V gene sequence: CDR1 SEHNR, CDR2 FQNEAQ (reference sequence). CDR3 nucleotides: TGTGCCAGCAGCTTAACGACAGGGAAGGATGAGCAGTTCTTC. This gives the protein CASSLTTGKDEQFF. Supplemented by reference TRBV7-9 and TRBJ2-1, the full variable domain reads DTGVSQNPRHKITKRGQNVTFRCDPISEHNRLYWYRQTLGQGPEFLTYFQNEAQLEKSRLLSDRFSAERPKGSFSTLEIQRTEQGDSAMYLCASSLTTGKDEQFFGPGTRLTVL.

The rearrangement uses TRBV6-5 and TRBJ1-5; 7 nucleotides line up with TRBD1. The length of the CDR3 is 13 residues. Germline CDR1 and CDR2: MNHEY and SVGAGI. Trimming removed 6 bases from V and 2 bases from J; junction bases left unmatched: 1. The CDR3 sequence is CASRTGGNQPQHF. The CDR3 coding sequence is TGTGCCAGCAGAACAGGGGGCAATCAGCCCCAGCATTTT.

The genes are TRBV18 and TRBJ1-4, with D maybe TRBD1 (5 bases). V lost 0 bases and J lost 8, with 16 bases in between. This CDR3 is built from 16 residues. CDR1 is KGHSH, CDR2 LQKENI, per germline. CDR3 nucleotide sequence: TGTGCCAGCTCACCACCCAGGGCTGGGCATAGAGAAAAACTGTTTTTT. Translating gives CASSPPRAGHREKLFF.